These T cell receptor beta chains were read from a single sample in a study of T-cell memory formation after mild COVID-19. Each CDR3 protein is one row after TCRdb ran MiXCR on the 5' RACE reads. The profile shows roughly 50,000 distinct CDR3 sequences, 9% to 15% of them singletons. Sequenced material: PBMCs or a T cell subset sorted from them (not recorded which). These receptors came from a young man who had mild COVID-19 (a few samples of this study predate the infection). Cell type and time point are not known. Each CDR3 is given with its conserved first and last residue. D genes are given only for firm matches. Some rows have no size entry. The others give once, few or many, or a class for an expanded clone.

J: TRBJ2-7; D: TRBD1; V: TRBV6-6; size: many; DNA: TGTGCCAGTTCAGACAGGGGTGTTTCCTACGAGCAGTACTTC; CDR3: CASSDRGVSYEQYF
J: TRBJ2-4; D: .; V: TRBV12-5; size: .; DNA: TGTGCTAGTGGGACAGCCAAAAACATTCAGTACTTC; CDR3: CASGTAKNIQYF
J: TRBJ2-2; D: .; V: TRBV5-1; size: medium-sized; DNA: TGCGCCAGCAGCTTCGGCGGGGGCCCGAACACCGGGGAGCTGTTTTTT; CDR3: CASSFGGGPNTGELFF
J: TRBJ1-2; D: TRBD1; V: TRBV4-3; size: .; DNA: TGCGCCAGCAGCCGCTTTGAGGACAGGGTAACTAACTATGGCTACACCTTC; CDR3: CASSRFEDRVTNYGYTF
J: TRBJ1-1; D: TRBD1; V: TRBV18; size: few; DNA: TGTGCCAGCTCGGATACAGGGGCCAACACTGAAGCTTTCTTT; CDR3: CASSDTGANTEAFF
J: TRBJ1-5; D: .; V: TRBV29-1; size: many; DNA: TGCAGCACAAAAGTCGACGGCTCTCAGCATTTT; CDR3: CSTKVDGSQHF
J: TRBJ2-3; D: TRBD1; V: TRBV4-2; size: few; DNA: TGTGCCAGCAGCCAAGACGCCAGGGGGTCTCGGGATACGCAGTATTTT; CDR3: CASSQDARGSRDTQYF
J: TRBJ2-7; D: .; V: TRBV5-4; size: few; DNA: TGTGCCAGCAGCTTGGCCGCAGGCGGCCGCTACGAGCAGTACTTC; CDR3: CASSLAAGGRYEQYF
J: TRBJ1-2; D: TRBD1; V: TRBV7-9; size: .; DNA: TGTGCCAGCAGCGACCGGGACAGGGTGTATGGCTACACCTTC; CDR3: CASSDRDRVYGYTF
J: TRBJ2-1; D: .; V: TRBV5-5; size: many; DNA: TGTGCCAGCAGCTCGCAGGCGGGCTACAATGAGCAGTTCTTC; CDR3: CASSSQAGYNEQFF
J: TRBJ2-1; D: TRBD1; V: TRBV6-2/TRBV6-3; size: .; DNA: TGTGCCAGCAGTCCCCGACAGGGGCATGAGCAGTTCTTC; CDR3: CASSPRQGHEQFF
J: TRBJ2-1; D: .; V: TRBV5-1; size: many; DNA: TGCGCCAGCAGCTTGGCGGAATTTTCCTACAATGAGCAGTTCTTC; CDR3: CASSLAEFSYNEQFF
J: TRBJ2-7; D: .; V: TRBV15; size: .; DNA: TGTGCCACCAGCCAGGACAGAGGGGGCTACGAGCAGTACTTC; CDR3: CATSQDRGGYEQYF
J: TRBJ2-3; D: TRBD2; V: TRBV25-1; size: many; DNA: TGTGCCAGCAGTGCGGCGGGGGGCCGCACAGATACGCAGTATTTT; CDR3: CASSAAGGRTDTQYF
J: TRBJ1-5; D: TRBD1; V: TRBV4-1; size: few; DNA: TGCGCCAGCAGCCAAGTGGGACAGGGCCTCAATCAGCCCCAGCATTTT; CDR3: CASSQVGQGLNQPQHF
J: TRBJ1-2; D: .; V: TRBV12-3/TRBV12-4; size: many; DNA: TGTGCCAGCAGTTTACACTATGGCTACACCTTC; CDR3: CASSLHYGYTF
J: TRBJ2-2; D: TRBD2; V: TRBV9; size: .; DNA: TGTGCCAGCAGCGGAACTAGCGGGGGAAACACCGGGGAGCTGTTTTTT; CDR3: CASSGTSGGNTGELFF
J: TRBJ1-1; D: .; V: TRBV4-3; size: many; DNA: TGCGCCAGCAGCCAAGCCGGGAACACTGAAGCTTTCTTT; CDR3: CASSQAGNTEAFF
J: TRBJ2-7; D: .; V: TRBV5-6; size: .; DNA: TGTGCCAGCAGCCTCCGGGACAACTACGAGCAGTACTTC; CDR3: CASSLRDNYEQYF
J: TRBJ2-5; D: .; V: TRBV20-1; size: many; DNA: TGCAGTGCCCTAAATCGGCAGAGGGGGGAGACCCAGTACTTC; CDR3: CSALNRQRGETQYF
J: TRBJ1-5; D: .; V: TRBV4-3; size: few; DNA: TGCGCCAGCAGCCAAGAAGCACGCTATAGCAATCAGCCCCAGCATTTT; CDR3: CASSQEARYSNQPQHF
J: TRBJ1-5; D: TRBD1; V: TRBV28; size: .; DNA: TGTGCCAGCAGTTTACTCTGGGGACAGGGACGTCAGCCCCAGCATTTT; CDR3: CASSLLWGQGRQPQHF
J: TRBJ2-5; D: .; V: TRBV7-2; size: few; DNA: TGTGCCAGCAGCTTGGGGGGGGGGCGAGAGACCCAGTACTTC; CDR3: CASSLGGGRETQYF
J: TRBJ2-1; D: TRBD2; V: TRBV5-1; size: .; DNA: TGCGCCAGCAGCTTGGAAGGGCGGGGGGGCCACAATGAGCAGTTCTTC; CDR3: CASSLEGRGGHNEQFF
J: TRBJ1-5; D: .; V: TRBV20-1; size: many; DNA: TGCAGTGCTAGAGCCCTCCAGGGGAATCAGCCCCAGCATTTT; CDR3: CSARALQGNQPQHF
J: TRBJ2-5; D: .; V: TRBV6-5; size: few; DNA: TGTGCCAGCAGAGAAGGCTGGGCGGGAGAGACCCAGTACTTC; CDR3: CASREGWAGETQYF
J: TRBJ1-1; D: .; V: TRBV5-1; size: .; DNA: TGCGCCAGCAGCTCGGTTCGTTCCACTGAAGCTTTCTTT; CDR3: CASSSVRSTEAFF
J: TRBJ2-5; D: .; V: TRBV18; size: .; DNA: TGTGCCAGCTCGGTTAGAGGGATACAAGAGACCCAGTACTTC; CDR3: CASSVRGIQETQYF
J: TRBJ2-3; D: .; V: TRBV29-1; size: few; DNA: TGCAGCGTTGAAGAACGTCCGAACCCCACAGATACGCAGTATTTT; CDR3: CSVEERPNPTDTQYF
J: TRBJ2-3; D: .; V: TRBV5-1; size: many; DNA: TGCGCCAGCAGCTTGGGACAGGAGGCAGATACGCAGTATTTT; CDR3: CASSLGQEADTQYF